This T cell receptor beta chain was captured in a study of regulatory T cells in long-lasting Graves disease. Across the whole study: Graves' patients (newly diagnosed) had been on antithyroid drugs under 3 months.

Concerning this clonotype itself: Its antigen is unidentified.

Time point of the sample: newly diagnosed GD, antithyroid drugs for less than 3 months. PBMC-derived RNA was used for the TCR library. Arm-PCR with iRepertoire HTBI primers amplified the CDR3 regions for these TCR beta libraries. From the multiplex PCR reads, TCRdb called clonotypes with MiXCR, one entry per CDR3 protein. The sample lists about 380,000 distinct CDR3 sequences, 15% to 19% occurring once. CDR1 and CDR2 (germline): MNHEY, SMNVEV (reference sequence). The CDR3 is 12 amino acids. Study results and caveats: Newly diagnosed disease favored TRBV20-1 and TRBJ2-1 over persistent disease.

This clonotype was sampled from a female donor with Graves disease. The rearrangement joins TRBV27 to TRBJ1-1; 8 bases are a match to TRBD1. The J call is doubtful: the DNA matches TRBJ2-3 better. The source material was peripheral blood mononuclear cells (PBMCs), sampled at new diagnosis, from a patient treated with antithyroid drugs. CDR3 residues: CASQGARGTQYF. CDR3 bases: TGTGCCAGTCAGGGGGCGCGAGGTACGCAGTATTTT.